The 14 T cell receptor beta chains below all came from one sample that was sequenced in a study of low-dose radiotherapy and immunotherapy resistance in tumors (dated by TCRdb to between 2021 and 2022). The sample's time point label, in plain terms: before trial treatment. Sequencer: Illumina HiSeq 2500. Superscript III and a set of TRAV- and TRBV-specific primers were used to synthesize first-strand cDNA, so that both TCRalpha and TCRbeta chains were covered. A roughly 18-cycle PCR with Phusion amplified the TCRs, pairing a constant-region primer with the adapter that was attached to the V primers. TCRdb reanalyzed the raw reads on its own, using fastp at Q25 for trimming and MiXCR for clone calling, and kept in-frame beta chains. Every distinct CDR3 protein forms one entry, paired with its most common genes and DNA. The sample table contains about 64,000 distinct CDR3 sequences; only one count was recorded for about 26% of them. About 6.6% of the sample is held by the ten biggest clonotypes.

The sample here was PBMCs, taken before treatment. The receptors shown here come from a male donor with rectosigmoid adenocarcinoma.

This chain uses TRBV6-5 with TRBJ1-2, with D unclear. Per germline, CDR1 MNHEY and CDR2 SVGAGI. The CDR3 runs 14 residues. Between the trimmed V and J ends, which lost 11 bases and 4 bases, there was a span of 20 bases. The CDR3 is CAVRIPQVPYGYTF. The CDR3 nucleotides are TGTGCCGTCCGAATTCCCCAGGTTCCCTATGGCTACACCTTC.

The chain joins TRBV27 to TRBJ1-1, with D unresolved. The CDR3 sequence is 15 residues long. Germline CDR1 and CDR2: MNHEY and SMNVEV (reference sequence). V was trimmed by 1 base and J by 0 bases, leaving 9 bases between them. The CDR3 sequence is CASSLYTDLNTEAFF. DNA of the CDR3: TGTGCCAGCAGTTTATACACGGACTTGAACACTGAAGCTTTCTTT.

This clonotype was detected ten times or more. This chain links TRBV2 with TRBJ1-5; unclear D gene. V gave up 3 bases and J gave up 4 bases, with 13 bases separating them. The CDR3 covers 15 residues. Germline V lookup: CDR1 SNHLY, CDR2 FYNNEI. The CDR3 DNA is TGTGCCAGCAGTGACGATGGAACTCGGAATCAGCCCCAGCATTTT. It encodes CASSDDGTRNQPQHF.

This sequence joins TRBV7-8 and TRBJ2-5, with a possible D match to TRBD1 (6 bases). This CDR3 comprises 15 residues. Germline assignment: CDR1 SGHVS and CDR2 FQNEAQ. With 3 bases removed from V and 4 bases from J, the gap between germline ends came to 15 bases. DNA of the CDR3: TGTGCCAGCAGCTTTGATCCAGGGGCCGGAGAGACCCAGTACTTC. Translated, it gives CASSFDPGAGETQYF.

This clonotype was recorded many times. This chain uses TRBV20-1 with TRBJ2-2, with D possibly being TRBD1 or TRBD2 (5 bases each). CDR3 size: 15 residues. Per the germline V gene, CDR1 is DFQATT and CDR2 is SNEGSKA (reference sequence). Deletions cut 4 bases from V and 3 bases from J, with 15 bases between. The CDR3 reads CSATEPGTDTGELFF. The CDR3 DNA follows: TGCAGTGCTACAGAACCCGGGACGGACACCGGGGAGCTGTTTTTT.

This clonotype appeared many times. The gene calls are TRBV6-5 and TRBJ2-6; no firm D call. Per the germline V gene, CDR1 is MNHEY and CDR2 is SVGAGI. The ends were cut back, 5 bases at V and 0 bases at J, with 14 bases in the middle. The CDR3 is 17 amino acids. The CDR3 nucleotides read TGTGCCAGCAGTCGGGTGGGCGGCGACTCTGGGGCCAACGTCCTGACTTTC. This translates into CASSRVGGDSGANVLTF.

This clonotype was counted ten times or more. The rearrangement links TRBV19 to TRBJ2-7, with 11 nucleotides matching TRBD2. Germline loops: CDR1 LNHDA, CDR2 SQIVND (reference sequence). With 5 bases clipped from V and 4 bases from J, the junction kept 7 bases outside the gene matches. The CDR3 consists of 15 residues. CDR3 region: CASSSGTSGGYEQYF. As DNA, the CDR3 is TGTGCCAGTAGTTCTGGGACTAGCGGAGGGTACGAGCAGTACTTC. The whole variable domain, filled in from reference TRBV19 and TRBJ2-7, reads DGGITQSPKYLFRKEGQNVTLSCEQNLNHDAMYWYRQDPGQGLRLIYYSQIVNDFQKGDIAEGYSVSREKKESFPLTVTSAQKNPTAFYLCASSSGTSGGYEQYFGPGTRLTVT.

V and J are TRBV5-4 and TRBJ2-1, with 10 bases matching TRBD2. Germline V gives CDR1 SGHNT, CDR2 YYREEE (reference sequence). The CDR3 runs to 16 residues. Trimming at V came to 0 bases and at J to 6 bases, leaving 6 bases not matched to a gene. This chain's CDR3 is CASSLAGTSVFNEQFF. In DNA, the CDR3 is TGTGCCAGCAGCTTGGCCGGGACTAGCGTATTCAATGAGCAGTTCTTC.

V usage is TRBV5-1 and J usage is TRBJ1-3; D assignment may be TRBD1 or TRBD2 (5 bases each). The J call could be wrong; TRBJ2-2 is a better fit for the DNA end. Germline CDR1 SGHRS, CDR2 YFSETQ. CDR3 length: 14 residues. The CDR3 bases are TGCGCCAGCACACCGGGGCAACCGATCGGGGAGCTGTTTTTT. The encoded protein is CASTPGQPIGELFF.

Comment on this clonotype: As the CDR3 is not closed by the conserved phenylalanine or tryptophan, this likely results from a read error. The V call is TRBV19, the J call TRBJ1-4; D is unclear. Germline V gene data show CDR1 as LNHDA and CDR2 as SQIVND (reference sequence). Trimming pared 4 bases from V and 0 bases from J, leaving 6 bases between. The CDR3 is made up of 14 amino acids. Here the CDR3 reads CASSKQTTNEKLFL. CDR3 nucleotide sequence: TGTGCCAGTAGTAAACAGACAACTAATGAAAAACTGTTTCTT.

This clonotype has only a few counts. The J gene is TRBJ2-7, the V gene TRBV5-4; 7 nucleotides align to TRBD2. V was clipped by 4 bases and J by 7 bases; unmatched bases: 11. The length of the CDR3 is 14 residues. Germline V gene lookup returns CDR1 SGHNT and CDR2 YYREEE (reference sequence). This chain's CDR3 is CASSPGGAPGEQYF. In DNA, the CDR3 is TGTGCCAGCAGCCCGGGGGGAGCCCCCGGTGAGCAGTACTTC.

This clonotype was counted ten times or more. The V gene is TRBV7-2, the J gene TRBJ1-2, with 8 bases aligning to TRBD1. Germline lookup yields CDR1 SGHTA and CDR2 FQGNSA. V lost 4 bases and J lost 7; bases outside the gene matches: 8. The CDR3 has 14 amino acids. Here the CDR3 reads CASSSPTGAGGYTF. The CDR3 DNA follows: TGTGCCAGCAGCTCGCCGACAGGGGCCGGTGGCTACACCTTC.

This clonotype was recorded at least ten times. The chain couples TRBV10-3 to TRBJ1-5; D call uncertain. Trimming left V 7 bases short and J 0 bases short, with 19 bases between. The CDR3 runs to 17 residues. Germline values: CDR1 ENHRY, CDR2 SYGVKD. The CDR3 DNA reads TGTGCCATCAAGTTGCGGGCAGGCGCTTATAGCAATCAGCCCCAGCATTTT. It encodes CAIKLRAGAYSNQPQHF.

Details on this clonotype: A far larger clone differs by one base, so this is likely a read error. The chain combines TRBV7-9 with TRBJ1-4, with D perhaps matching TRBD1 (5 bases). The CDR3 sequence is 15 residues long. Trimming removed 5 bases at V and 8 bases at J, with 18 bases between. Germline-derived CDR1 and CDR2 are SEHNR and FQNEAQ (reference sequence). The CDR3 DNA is TGTGCCAGCAGCCTTAATGGGGGGATAGGGGAAAAACTGTTTTTT. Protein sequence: CASSLNGGIGEKLFF.